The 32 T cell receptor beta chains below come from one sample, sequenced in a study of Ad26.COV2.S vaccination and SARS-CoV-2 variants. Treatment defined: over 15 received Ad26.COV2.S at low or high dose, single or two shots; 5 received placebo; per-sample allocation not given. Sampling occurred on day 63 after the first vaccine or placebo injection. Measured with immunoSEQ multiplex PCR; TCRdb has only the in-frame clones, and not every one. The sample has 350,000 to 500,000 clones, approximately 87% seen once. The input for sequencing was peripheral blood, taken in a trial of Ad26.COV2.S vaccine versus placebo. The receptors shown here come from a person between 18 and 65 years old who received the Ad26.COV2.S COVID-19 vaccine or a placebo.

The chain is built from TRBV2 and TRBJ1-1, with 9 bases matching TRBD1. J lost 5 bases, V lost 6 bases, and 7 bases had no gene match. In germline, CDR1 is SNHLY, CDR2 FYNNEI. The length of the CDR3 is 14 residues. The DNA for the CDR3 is TGTGCCAGCAGGACACAGGGGGCAGGTACTGAAGCTTTCTTT. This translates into CASRTQGAGTEAFF.

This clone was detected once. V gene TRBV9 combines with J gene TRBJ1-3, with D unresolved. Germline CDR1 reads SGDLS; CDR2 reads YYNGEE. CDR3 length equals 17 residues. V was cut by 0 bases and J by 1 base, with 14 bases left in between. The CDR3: CASSVAGGSRSGNTIYF. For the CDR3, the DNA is TGTGCCAGCAGCGTAGCAGGAGGCTCGAGGTCTGGAAACACCATATATTTT. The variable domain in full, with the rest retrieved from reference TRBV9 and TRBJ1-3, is DSGVTQTPKHLITATGQRVTLRCSPRSGDLSVYWYQQSLDQGLQFLIQYYNGEERAKGNILERFSAQQFPDLHSELNLSSLELGDSALYFCASSVAGGSRSGNTIYFGEGSWLTVV.

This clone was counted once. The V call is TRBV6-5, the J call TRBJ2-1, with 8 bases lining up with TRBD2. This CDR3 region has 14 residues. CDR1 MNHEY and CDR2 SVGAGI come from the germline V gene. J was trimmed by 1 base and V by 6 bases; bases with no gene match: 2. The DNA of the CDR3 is TGTGCCAGCAGCGTAGCGGGGTCCTACAATGAGCAGTTCTTC. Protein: CASSVAGSYNEQFF.

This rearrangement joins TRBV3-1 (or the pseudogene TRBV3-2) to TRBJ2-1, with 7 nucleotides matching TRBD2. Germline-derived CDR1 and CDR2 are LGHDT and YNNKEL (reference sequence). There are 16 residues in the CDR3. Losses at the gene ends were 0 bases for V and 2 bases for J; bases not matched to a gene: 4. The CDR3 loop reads CASSQDMLAAYNEQFF. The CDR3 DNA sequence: TGTGCCAGCAGCCAAGATATGCTAGCGGCCTACAATGAGCAGTTCTTC.

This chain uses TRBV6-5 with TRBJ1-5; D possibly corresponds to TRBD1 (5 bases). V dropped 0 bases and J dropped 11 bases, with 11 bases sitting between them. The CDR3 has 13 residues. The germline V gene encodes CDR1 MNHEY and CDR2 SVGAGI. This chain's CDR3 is CASSYSPEGAQHF. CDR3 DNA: TGTGCCAGCAGTTACTCGCCCGAAGGGGCCCAGCATTTT.

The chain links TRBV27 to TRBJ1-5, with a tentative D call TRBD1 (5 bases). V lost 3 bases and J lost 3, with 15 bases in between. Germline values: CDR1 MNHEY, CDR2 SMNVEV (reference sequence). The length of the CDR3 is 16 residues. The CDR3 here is CASSFGMQGFNQPQHF. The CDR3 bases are TGTGCCAGCAGTTTTGGAATGCAGGGCTTCAATCAGCCCCAGCATTTT.

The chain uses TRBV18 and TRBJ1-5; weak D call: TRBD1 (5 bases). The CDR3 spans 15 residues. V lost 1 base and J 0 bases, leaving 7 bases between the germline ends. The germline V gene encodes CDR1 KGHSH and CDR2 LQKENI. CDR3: CASSPQGNSNQPQHF. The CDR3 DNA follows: TGTGCCAGCTCACCACAGGGGAATAGCAATCAGCCCCAGCATTTT.

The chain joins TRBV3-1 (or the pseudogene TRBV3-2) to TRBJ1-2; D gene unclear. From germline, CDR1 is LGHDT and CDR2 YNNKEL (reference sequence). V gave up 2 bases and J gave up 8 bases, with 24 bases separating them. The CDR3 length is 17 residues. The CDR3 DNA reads TGTGCCAGCAGCCAAAGAGGTCGGGCAGGTGGGAGGAAGGGCTACACCTTC. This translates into CASSQRGRAGGRKGYTF.

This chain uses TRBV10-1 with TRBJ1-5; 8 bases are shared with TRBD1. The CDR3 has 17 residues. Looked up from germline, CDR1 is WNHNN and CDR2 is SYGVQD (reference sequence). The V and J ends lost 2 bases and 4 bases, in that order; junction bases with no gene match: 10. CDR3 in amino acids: CASSEPPGGQGNQPQHF. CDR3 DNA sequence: TGCGCCAGCAGTGAGCCCCCAGGCGGACAGGGAAATCAGCCCCAGCATTTT.

For the CDR3, the DNA is TGTGCCAGCAGCCCTGTAGATACAGCGGATTCACCCCTCCACTTT. As protein: CASSPVDTADSPLHF. The chain employs TRBV5-6 and TRBJ1-6; no firm D call. This CDR3 region has 15 residues. Germline V gives CDR1 SGHDT, CDR2 YYEEEE. V was trimmed by 4 bases and J by 8 bases, leaving 16 bases between them.

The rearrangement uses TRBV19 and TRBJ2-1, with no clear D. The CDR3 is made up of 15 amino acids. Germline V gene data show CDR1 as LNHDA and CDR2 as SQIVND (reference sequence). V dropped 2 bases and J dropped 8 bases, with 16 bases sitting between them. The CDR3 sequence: CASSIKGWGIDEQFF. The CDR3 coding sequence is TGTGCCAGTAGTATAAAGGGTTGGGGTATCGATGAGCAGTTCTTC.

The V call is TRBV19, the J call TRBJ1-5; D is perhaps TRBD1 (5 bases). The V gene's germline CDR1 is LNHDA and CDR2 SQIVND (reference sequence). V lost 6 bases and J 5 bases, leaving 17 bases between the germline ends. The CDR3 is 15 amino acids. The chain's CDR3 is CASSPLGVSDQPQHF. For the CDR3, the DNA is TGTGCCAGTAGCCCCTTGGGGGTATCGGATCAGCCCCAGCATTTT. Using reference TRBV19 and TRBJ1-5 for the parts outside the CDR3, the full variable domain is DGGITQSPKYLFRKEGQNVTLSCEQNLNHDAMYWYRQDPGQGLRLIYYSQIVNDFQKGDIAEGYSVSREKKESFPLTVTSAQKNPTAFYLCASSPLGVSDQPQHFGDGTRLSIL.

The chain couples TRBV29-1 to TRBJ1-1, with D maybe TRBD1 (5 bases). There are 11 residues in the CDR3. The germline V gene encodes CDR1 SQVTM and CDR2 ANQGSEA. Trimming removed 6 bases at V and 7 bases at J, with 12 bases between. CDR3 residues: CSVTEGLEAFF. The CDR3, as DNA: TGCAGCGTGACGGAGGGGCTTGAAGCTTTCTTT.

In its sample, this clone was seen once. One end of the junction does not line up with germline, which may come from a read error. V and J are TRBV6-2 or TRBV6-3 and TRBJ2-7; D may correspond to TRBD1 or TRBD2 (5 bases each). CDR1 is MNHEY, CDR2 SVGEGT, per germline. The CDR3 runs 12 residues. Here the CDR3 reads CASSYGAGPEVF. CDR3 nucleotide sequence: TGTGCCAGCAGTTACGGGGCAGGTCCGGAGGTCTTC.

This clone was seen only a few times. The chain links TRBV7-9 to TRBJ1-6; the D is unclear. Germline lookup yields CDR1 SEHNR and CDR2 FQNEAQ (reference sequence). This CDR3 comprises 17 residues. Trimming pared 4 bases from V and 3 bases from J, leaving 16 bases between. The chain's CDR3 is CASSSEPGSVYNSPLHF. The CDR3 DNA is TGTGCCAGCAGCTCCGAACCCGGGTCCGTCTATAATTCACCCCTCCACTTT.

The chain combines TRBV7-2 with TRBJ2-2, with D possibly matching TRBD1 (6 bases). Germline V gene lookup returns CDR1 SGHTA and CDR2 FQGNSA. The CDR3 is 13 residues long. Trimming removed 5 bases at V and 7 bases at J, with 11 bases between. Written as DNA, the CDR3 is TGTGCCAGCAGCCCACAGGGACACGGGGAGCTGTTTTTT. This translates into CASSPQGHGELFF.

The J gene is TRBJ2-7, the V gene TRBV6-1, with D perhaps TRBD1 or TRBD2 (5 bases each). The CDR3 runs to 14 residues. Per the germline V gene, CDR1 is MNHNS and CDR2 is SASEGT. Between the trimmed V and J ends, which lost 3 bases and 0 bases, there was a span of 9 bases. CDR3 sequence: CASSEGVSSYEQYF. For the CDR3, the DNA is TGTGCCAGCAGTGAGGGGGTCAGCTCCTACGAGCAGTACTTC.

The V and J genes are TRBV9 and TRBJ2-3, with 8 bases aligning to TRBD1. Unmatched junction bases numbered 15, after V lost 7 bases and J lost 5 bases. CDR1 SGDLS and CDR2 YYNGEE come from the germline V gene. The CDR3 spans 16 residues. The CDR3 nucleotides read TGTGCCAGCCGAATCCCCCACGGACAGGGTAAAGATACGCAGTATTTT. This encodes CASRIPHGQGKDTQYF.

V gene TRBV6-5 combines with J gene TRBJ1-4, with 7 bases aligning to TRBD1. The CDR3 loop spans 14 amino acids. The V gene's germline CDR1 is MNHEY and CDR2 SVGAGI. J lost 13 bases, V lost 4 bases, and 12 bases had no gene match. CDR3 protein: CASSSQVQGQALFF. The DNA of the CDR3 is TGTGCCAGCAGTTCCCAAGTTCAAGGACAGGCACTGTTTTTT.

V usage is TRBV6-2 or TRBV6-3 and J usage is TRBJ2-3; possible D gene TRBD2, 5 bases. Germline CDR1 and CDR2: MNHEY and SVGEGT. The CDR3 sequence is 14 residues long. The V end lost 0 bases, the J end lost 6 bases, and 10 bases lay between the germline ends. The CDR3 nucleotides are TGTGCCAGCAGTTACTCCGGAGGTTTCGATACGCAGTATTTT. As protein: CASSYSGGFDTQYF.

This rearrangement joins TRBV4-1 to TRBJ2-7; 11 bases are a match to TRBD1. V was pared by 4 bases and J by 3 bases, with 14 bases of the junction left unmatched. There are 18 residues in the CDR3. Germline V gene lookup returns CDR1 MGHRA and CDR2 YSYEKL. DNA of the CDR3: TGCGCCAGCAGCCGCCTAATAGCCACCGGGACAGGGGGCTACGAGCAGTACTTC. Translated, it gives CASSRLIATGTGGYEQYF.

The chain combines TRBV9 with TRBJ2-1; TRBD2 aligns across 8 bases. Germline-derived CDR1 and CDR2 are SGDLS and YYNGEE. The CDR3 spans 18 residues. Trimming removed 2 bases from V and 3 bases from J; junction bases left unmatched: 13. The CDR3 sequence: CASSVRTSKERLYNEQFF. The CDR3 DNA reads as TGTGCCAGCAGCGTGAGGACTAGCAAAGAGAGACTCTACAATGAGCAGTTCTTC.

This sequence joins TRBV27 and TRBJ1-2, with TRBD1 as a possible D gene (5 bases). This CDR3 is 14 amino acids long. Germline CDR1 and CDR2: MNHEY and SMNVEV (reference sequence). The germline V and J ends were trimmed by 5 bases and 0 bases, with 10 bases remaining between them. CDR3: CASSNRTTNYGYTF. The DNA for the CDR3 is TGTGCCAGCAGTAACCGGACAACTAACTATGGCTACACCTTC.

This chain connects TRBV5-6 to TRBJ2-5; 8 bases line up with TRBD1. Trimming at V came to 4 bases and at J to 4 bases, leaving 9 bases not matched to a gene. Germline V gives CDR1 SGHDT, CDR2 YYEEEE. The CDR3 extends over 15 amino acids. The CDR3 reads CASSRLGQGRETQYF. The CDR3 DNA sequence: TGTGCCAGCAGCCGGCTAGGACAGGGTCGAGAGACCCAGTACTTC. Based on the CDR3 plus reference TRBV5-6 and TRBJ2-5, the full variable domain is DAGVTQSPTHLIKTRGQQVTLRCSPKSGHDTVSWYQQALGQGPQFIFQYYEEEERQRGNFPDRFSGHQFPNYSSELNVNALLLGDSALYLCASSRLGQGRETQYFGPGTRLLVL.

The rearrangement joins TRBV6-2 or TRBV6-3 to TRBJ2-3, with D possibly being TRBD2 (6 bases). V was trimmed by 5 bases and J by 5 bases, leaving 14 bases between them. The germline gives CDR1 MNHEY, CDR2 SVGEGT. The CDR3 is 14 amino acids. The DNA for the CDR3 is TGTGCCAGCAGTCGTCTAGCGATAGAAGATACGCAGTATTTT. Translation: CASSRLAIEDTQYF.

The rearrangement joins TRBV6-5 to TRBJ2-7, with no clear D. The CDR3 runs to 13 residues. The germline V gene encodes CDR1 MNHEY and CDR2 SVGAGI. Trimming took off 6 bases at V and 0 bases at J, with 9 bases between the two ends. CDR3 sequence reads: CASSTTSSYEQYF. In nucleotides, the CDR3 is TGTGCCAGCAGCACGACGAGCTCCTACGAGCAGTACTTC.

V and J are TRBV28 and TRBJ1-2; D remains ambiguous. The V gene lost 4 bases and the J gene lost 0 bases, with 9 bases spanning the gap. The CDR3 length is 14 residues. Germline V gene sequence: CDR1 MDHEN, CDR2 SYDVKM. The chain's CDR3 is CASSSAGANYGYTF. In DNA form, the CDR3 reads TGTGCCAGCAGTTCAGCGGGAGCTAACTATGGCTACACCTTC.

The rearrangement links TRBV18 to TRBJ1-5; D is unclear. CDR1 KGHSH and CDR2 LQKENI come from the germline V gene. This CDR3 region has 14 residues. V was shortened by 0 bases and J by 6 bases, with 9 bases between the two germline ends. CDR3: CASSPPEEAQPQHF. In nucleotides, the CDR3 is TGTGCCAGCTCACCACCGGAAGAGGCTCAGCCCCAGCATTTT.

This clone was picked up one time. The CDR3 nucleotides are TGCGCCAGCAGCTGGGACGGGAACACCGGGGAGCTGTTTTTT. Encoded protein: CASSWDGNTGELFF. The chain employs TRBV5-1 and TRBJ2-2; perhaps D is TRBD1 or TRBD2 (5 bases each). The germline V gene has CDR1 SGHRS and CDR2 YFSETQ. V was clipped by 3 bases and J by 1 base, with 7 bases between them. This CDR3 region has 14 residues.

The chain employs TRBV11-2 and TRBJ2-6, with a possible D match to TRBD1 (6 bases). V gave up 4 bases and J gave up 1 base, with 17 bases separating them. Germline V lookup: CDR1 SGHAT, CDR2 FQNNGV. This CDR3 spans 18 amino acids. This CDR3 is CASSSYGDTGSGANVLTF. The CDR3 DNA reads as TGTGCCAGCAGCTCATACGGGGACACGGGGTCTGGGGCCAACGTCCTGACTTTC. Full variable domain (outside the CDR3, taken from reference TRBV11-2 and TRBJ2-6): EAGVAQSPRYKIIEKRQSVAFWCNPISGHATLYWYQQILGQGPKLLIQFQNNGVVDDSQLPKDRFSAERLKGVDSTLKIQPAKLEDSAVYLCASSSYGDTGSGANVLTFGAGSRLTVL.

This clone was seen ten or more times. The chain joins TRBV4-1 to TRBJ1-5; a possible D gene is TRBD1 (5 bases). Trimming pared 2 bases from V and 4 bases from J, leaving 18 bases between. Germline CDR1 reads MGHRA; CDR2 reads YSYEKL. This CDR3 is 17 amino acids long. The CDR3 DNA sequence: TGCGCCAGCAGCCAACATCTGGGACCCCTTGGGAATCAGCCCCAGCATTTT. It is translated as CASSQHLGPLGNQPQHF.

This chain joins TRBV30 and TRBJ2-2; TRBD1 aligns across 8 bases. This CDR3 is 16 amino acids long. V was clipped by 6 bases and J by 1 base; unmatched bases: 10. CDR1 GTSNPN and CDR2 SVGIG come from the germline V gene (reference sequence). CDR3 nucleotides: TGTGCCTGTCAACCCGAGGGGACAGGGAACACCGGGGAGCTGTTTTTT. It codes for CACQPEGTGNTGELFF.